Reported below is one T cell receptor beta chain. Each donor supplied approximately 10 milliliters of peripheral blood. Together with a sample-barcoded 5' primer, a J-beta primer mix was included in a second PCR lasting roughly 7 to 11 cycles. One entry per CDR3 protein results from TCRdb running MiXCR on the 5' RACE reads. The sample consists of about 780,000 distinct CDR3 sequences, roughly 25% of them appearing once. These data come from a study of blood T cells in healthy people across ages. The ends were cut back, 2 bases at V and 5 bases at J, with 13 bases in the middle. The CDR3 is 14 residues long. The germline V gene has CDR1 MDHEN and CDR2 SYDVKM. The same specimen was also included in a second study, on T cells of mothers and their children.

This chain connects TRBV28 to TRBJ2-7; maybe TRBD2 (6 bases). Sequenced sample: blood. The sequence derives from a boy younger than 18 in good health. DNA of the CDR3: TGTGCCAGCAGTTTAGATGGGTCGGGGGACGAGCAGTACTTC. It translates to CASSLDGSGDEQYF.